The TCR beta chain described here comes from a study of beta chain features in type 1 diabetes (dated by TCRdb to 2016 to 2018). Concerning the study at large: Patients and healthy donors did not differ in mean age, gender distribution, total cell number or subset yield. Across all samples, around 100 million sorted cells were examined, and cell number per subset correlated strongly with RNA yield. The study compared the TCRB repertoires of sorted circulating CD4+ T cell subsets in recently diagnosed type 1 diabetes patients with those in matched healthy donors. Whereas all 30 or so donors provided naive and central memory subsets, regulatory and stem cell-like memory subsets were isolated from just 8 patients and roughly 8 healthy donors. Beyond this particular receptor, the publication reports: PCR may preferentially amplify shorter templates, but because patient and control samples were amplified and corrected together, any resulting skew would affect both groups equally. At VDJ recombination sites, type 1 diabetes patients had fewer insertions and more deleted nucleotides, which implies abnormalities in thymic rearrangement. HLA sub-analyses involved small numbers of individuals, so any influence of HLA type on TCRB rearrangement remained unresolved. Naive, central memory and regulatory TCRB repertoires appeared more similar among patients than among healthy donors. A moderate but significant shortening of TCRB CDR3 length was observed in type 1 diabetes patients in all four CD4+ subsets. Because cDNA rather than genomic DNA was sequenced, highly expressing activated cells could have been over-represented, although no difference in activation and CD3 levels was found between groups.

This clone was counted a few times. Its antigen is currently not known. Nothing much larger sits one base from this clone, and base qualities are not available. Trimming accounts for 4 bases at V and 2 bases at J, while the number of junction bases matched to no gene is 12. Based on the germline V gene (reference sequence), the CDR1 and CDR2 sequences are SGHNT and YYREEE. The CDR3 spans 17 residues, from the cysteine through the phenylalanine. Left in the record is the CDR3 DNA by itself, 51 bases read in frame from the first base. Each donor gave one peripheral blood draw, averaging about 100 mL, which was collected into heparinised tubes. A BD FACSAria II was used to sort naive, central memory, regulatory and stem cell-like memory CD4+ T cells with a panel that included CD45RO, CCR7, CD25, CD127, CD95 and CD27. Every sorted population had a purity above 95%. PBMCs were separated immediately by Lymphoprep density gradient centrifugation and were stained directly, without being cultured. So that batch effects would be minimized, each experiment stained and sorted samples in pairs, pairing one healthy donor with one patient.

All of the isolated RNA was reverse transcribed with the High Capacity cDNA Reverse Transcription Kit, so expressed TCRB transcripts were sequenced. Deep immunoSEQ sequencing was performed on naive, central memory and regulatory T cell samples, with an average of around 3.5 million total reads per sample. Sorted cells were lysed in RLT buffer, and RNA was extracted using DNase-treated RNeasy Micro or Mini kits according to cell number. To prevent cross-contamination, each cell subset was processed individually, whereas patient and healthy donor samples were processed jointly. The immunoSEQ multiplex PCR was used to amplify TCRB sequences from cDNA, yielding 87-bp fragments that span the CDR3 region. Sequencing of the amplicons was done on the Illumina HiSeq platform. Turning to the authors' computational methods: PCR bias was corrected computationally using synthetic template baselines, and reads within Hamming distance 2 were collapsed, with unmergeable singletons discarded. Reads were aligned against IMGT to assign V, D and J genes, CDR3 length and insertions or deletions at six rearrangement sites. Within each subset, clonotype counts were normalized to sorted cell number, after which true diversity and Gini coefficients were computed with the tcR R package. Repertoire sharing was quantified using the overlap coefficient calculated on TCRB nucleotide sequences. Out-of-frame TCRB sequences from naive cells were analyzed as a proxy for the pre-selection repertoire. Here the immuneACCESS table is served through TCRdb, limited to in-frame sequences with V and J called. Missing clones are a known gap in these copies; in checked studies unresolved V genes cover under half, and the rest lacks a known reason. V and J calls and clone size come straight from that table; D and trimming were deduced from the DNA. The sample includes a few hundred thousand clones, with more than 11% observed a single time. About 0.019% of the sample belongs to the ten largest clones.

Specimen: naive CD4+ T cells from blood. What this sample's cell subset or site label stands for: true naive CD4+ T cells. This receptor was obtained from a man aged 30 to 45 with type 1 diabetes. The rearranged chain carries TRBV5-4 and TRBJ2-7; TRBD2 lines up with 10 middle nucleotides. In nucleotide form, the sequence is TGTGCCAGCAGCCCTGGAGGGCCTAGCGGGGGACCCTACGAGCAGTACTTC. This encodes CASSPGGPSGGPYEQYF.